The T cell receptor beta chain under discussion was sequenced for a study of cytomegalovirus exposure and HLA in healthy donors. Across the study: The approximately 120 validation repertoires, a later analysis reported, used the same platform as the approximately 650 first-cohort repertoires.

In regard to this clone: What it recognizes is unknown.

Profiling relied on immunoSEQ multiplex PCR, and the TCRdb table lists in-frame clones only, not all of them. The sample gives some 110,000 clones, approximately 90% of which show up once; 1.5% to 2% is in the top ten. Findings and caveats of the study: Later, an analysis found that TCR clusters from the first cohort tended to co-occur in the approximately 130 validation repertoires. The study recorded over 150 TCR beta chains that were cytomegalovirus-associated. Rarity held for most TCR sequences, but there were some public TCRs that occurred in many donors.

CDR1 is MDHEN, CDR2 SYDVKM, per germline. The CDR3 is made up of 17 amino acids. V dropped 1 base and J dropped 4 bases, with 19 bases sitting between them. The specimen was PBMCs. The receptor's source is a man aged 18-30 years in good health and CMV-seronegative. The chain has TRBV28 and TRBJ1-1; perhaps TRBD1 as D (5 bases). The CDR3 sequence: CASSLSRGGARFTEAFF. In DNA form, the CDR3 reads TGTGCCAGCAGTTTATCGCGGGGAGGGGCCCGGTTCACTGAAGCTTTCTTT.